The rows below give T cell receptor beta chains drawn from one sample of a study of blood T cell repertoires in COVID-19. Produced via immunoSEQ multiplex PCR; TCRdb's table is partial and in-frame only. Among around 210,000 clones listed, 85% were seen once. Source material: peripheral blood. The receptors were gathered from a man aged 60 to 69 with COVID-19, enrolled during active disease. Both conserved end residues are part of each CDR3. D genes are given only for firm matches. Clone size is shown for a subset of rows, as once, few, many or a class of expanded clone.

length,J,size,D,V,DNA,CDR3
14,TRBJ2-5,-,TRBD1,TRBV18,TGTGCCAGCTCACGGACAGGAGGAGAAGAGACCCAGTACTTC,CASSRTGGEETQYF
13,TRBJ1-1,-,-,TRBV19,TGTGCCAGTAGTATAGAGAGGAACACTGAAGCTTTCTTT,CASSIERNTEAFF
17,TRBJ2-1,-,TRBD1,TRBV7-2,TGTGCCAGCAGCTCCCGACAGGGGGCGAGCTCCTACAATGAGCAGTTCTTC,CASSSRQGASSYNEQFF
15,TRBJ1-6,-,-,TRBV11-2,TGTGCCAGCAGCTTAGCCCCCCAGTATAATTCACCCCTCCACTTT,CASSLAPQYNSPLHF
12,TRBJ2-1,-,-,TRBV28,TGTGCCAGCACTAAATTTCCCCATGAGCAGTTCTTC,CASTKFPHEQFF
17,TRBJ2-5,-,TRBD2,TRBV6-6,TGTGCCAGCAGTCCCCTGGCAACACTAGCGATTAAAGAGACCCAGTACTTC,CASSPLATLAIKETQYF
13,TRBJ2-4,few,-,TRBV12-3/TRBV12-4,TGTGCCAGCGGGAGTACAGCCAAAAACATTCAGTACTTC,CASGSTAKNIQYF
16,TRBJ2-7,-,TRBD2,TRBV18,TGTGCCAGCTCACACGTTGGAGCGGGGGCTAGCTACGAGCAGTACTTC,CASSHVGAGASYEQYF
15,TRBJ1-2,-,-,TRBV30,TGTGCCTGGAGTCTCGACCCCGGCTGGAGCAGCGGCTACACCTTC,CAWSLDPGWSSGYTF
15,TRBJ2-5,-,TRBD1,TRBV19,TGTGCCAGTAGTATGGGACAGACGACTGTAGAGACCCAGTACTTC,CASSMGQTTVETQYF
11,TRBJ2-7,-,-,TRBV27,TGTGCCAGCAGTTCTCCCTGGCAGCAGTACTTC,CASSSPWQQYF
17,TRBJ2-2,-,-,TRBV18,TGTGCCAGCTCACCCCGGGACAAATACGCGAACACCGGGGAGCTGTTTTTT,CASSPRDKYANTGELFF
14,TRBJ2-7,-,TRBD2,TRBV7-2,TGTGCCAGCAGCTTATTCGGACTAGCGGGCGAGCAGTACTTC,CASSLFGLAGEQYF
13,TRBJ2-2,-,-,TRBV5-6,TGTGCCAGCAGCTTCGGGTACACCGGGGAGCTGTTTTTT,CASSFGYTGELFF
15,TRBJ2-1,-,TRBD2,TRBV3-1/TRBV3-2,TGTGCCAGCAGCCAAAGGCATCATAGCGGGATCGGGAAGTTCTTC,CASSQRHHSGIGKFF
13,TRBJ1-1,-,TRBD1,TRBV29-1,TGCAGCGTTAGTGACAGGGGGCTCACTGAAGCTTTCTTT,CSVSDRGLTEAFF
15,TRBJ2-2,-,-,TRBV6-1,TGTGCCAGCAGTGACGGCGGGTCGAACACCGGGGAGCTGTTTTTT,CASSDGGSNTGELFF
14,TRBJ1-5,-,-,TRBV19,TGTGCCAGTAGTGTCCACAGGAGCAATCAGCCCCAGCATTTT,CASSVHRSNQPQHF
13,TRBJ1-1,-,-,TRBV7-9,TGTGCCAGCAGCTTAGGGGGGGACACTGAAGCTTTCTTT,CASSLGGDTEAFF
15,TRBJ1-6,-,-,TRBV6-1,TGTGCCAGCAGTGAAGCTGCGGGGGCTAATTCACCCCTCCACTTT,CASSEAAGANSPLHF
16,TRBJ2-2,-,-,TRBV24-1,TGTGCCACCAGTGATTCAGGCAGGGGGAACACCGGGGAGCTGTTTTTT,CATSDSGRGNTGELFF
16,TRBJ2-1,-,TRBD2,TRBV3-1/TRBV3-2,TGTGCCAGCAGCCACTCCGGACTAGCGCCCTACAATGAGCAGTTCTTC,CASSHSGLAPYNEQFF
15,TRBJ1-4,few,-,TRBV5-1,TGCGCCAGCAGCTTACCATCAGGGTTCGATGAAAAACTGTTTTTT,CASSLPSGFDEKLFF
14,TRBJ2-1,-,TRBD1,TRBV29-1,TGCAGCGCTCAAAGGACAGGGGGCGGGAATGAGCAGTTCTTC,CSAQRTGGGNEQFF
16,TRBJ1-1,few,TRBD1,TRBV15,TGTGCCACCAGCAGAGATGCCGGGACAGGGGGCACTGAAGCTTTCTTT,CATSRDAGTGGTEAFF
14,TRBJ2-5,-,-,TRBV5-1,TGCGCCAGCAGCTTGAACAGGGCGTGGGAGACCCAGTACTTC,CASSLNRAWETQYF
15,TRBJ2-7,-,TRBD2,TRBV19,TGTGCCAGCTCCCCGACTAGCGGGACCTACTACGAGCAGTACTTC,CASSPTSGTYYEQYF
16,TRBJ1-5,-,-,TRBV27,TGTGCCAGCAGGTACTTGGGGGGAGGCGGGAATCAGCCCCAGCATTTT,CASRYLGGGGNQPQHF
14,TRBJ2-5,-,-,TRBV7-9,TGTGCCAGCAGCTCGACTAGGGCGAGAGAGACCCAGTACTTC,CASSSTRARETQYF
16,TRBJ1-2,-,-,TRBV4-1,TGCGCCAGCAGCCAAGATCCACCCTCCAGGGGCTATGGCTACACCTTC,CASSQDPPSRGYGYTF
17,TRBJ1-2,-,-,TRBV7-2,TGTGCCAGCAGCTTTCCTGCTGGACAGACCTACTCGGCGGTCTACACCTTC,CASSFPAGQTYSAVYTF
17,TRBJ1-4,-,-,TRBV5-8,TGTGCCAGCAGCTTGAATATCGAGCCAACTAATGTAGAAAAACTGTTTTTT,CASSLNIEPTNVEKLFF
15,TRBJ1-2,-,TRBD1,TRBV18,TGTGCCAGCTCACCAGGACAGGTTCCTAACTATGGCTACACCTTC,CASSPGQVPNYGYTF
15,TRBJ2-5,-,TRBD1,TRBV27,TGTGCCAGCAGCAATTCGCAGGGGGCTCGAAAGACCCAGTACTTC,CASSNSQGARKTQYF
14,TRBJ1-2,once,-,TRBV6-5,TGTGCCAGCACCCATTCACCAGGCGACTATGGCTACACCTTC,CASTHSPGDYGYTF
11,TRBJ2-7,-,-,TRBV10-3,TGTGCCATCAGACAGGGTCACGAGCAGTACTTC,CAIRQGHEQYF
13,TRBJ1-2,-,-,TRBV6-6,TGTGCCAGCAGAAACTACAGGGACTATGGCTACACCTTC,CASRNYRDYGYTF
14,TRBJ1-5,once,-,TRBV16,TGTGCCAGCAGCCCGAACGAACTTGCTCAGCCCCAGCATTTT,CASSPNELAQPQHF
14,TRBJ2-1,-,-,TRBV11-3,TGTGCCAGCAGTACGTGGGGCCGGTCCAATGAGCAGTTCTTC,CASSTWGRSNEQFF
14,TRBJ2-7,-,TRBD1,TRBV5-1,TGCGCCAGCAGCTTACAGGGGAATCTCTACGAGCAGTACTTC,CASSLQGNLYEQYF
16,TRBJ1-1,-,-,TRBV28,TGTGCCAGCAGTCCCCCCCTGGGCCAGCCTAACACTGAAGCTTTCTTT,CASSPPLGQPNTEAFF
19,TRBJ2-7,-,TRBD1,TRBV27,TGTGCCAGCAGTTTAATAATGGGACAGGTGGCCCCCCCAACCTACGAGCAGTACTTC,CASSLIMGQVAPPTYEQYF
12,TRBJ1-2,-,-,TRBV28,TGTGCCAGCAGTCCCCCTTACTATGGCTACACCTTC,CASSPPYYGYTF
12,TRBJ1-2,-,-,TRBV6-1,TGTGCCAGCAGTGAAGGCAGTCTCCGGGAGGCCTTC,CASSEGSLREAF
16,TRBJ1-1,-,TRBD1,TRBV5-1,TGCGCCAGCAGCTTGTCAGGGGGCGCGGCGAGTCCTGAAGCTTTCTTT,CASSLSGGAASPEAFF
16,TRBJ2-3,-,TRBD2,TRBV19,TGTGCCAGTAGCCCCTTCCGGACTAGCGCAACAGATACGCAGTATTTT,CASSPFRTSATDTQYF
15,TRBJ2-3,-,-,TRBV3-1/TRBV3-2,TGTGCCAGCAGCCAAGCGGGAGTGGGGGCAGATACGCAGTATTTT,CASSQAGVGADTQYF
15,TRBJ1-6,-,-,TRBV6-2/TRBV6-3,TGTGCCAGCAGCCCGAACGACAGGACCACTTCACCCCTCCACTTT,CASSPNDRTTSPLHF
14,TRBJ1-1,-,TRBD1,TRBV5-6,TGTGCCAGCAGCCGAGGGACAGGCAACACTGAAGCTTTCTTT,CASSRGTGNTEAFF
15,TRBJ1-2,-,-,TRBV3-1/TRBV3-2,TGTGCCAGCAGCCAAGGGGTTCGGGAACCGAGCGGCTACACCTTC,CASSQGVREPSGYTF
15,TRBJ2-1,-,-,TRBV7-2,TGTGCCAGCAGCTTATCAACAGGGATTAACAATGAGCAGTTCTTC,CASSLSTGINNEQFF
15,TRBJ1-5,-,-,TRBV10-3,TGTGCCATCAGTGAGTCGGGCCTTAGCAATCAGCCCCAGCATTTT,CAISESGLSNQPQHF
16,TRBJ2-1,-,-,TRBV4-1,TGCGCCAGCAGCCAAGGGGCGGGCAGAGAAAACAATGAGCAGTTCTTC,CASSQGAGRENNEQFF